Detailed here is one TCR beta chain. Its antigen remains unknown. The source of the sample is a study of T cells after yellow fever vaccination. The study's findings and limits: CD4 and CD8 compartments shared a small share of clonotypes, likely from convergent recombination. Boosting was followed by the reappearance of most primary-vaccination clones (roughly 95% CD4, 85% to 90% CD8).

The CDR3 has 14 residues. The ends were cut back, 4 bases at V and 8 bases at J, with 14 bases in the middle. CDR1 is SGHAT, CDR2 FQNNGV, per germline. The study made its TCR cDNA through 5'RACE template switching. That step introduced a universal primer site along with UMIs. TCRdb fed the 5' RACE reads into MiXCR, producing one record per CDR3 protein. Of about 75,000 distinct CDR3 sequences detected, 7.3% appear once; the ten largest clones hold over 25%. The chain has TRBV11-2 and TRBJ1-4; TRBD1 is a possible D gene (6 bases). The specimen was CD8+ T cells sorted from PBMCs, collected less than 11 days after the first yellow fever vaccination. This receptor was identified in a man between 18 and 29 years old who received the YFV17D yellow fever vaccine. The CDR3 region is CASSSWTEHEKLFF. The CDR3 DNA is TGTGCCAGCAGCTCCTGGACAGAACACGAAAAACTGTTTTTT.